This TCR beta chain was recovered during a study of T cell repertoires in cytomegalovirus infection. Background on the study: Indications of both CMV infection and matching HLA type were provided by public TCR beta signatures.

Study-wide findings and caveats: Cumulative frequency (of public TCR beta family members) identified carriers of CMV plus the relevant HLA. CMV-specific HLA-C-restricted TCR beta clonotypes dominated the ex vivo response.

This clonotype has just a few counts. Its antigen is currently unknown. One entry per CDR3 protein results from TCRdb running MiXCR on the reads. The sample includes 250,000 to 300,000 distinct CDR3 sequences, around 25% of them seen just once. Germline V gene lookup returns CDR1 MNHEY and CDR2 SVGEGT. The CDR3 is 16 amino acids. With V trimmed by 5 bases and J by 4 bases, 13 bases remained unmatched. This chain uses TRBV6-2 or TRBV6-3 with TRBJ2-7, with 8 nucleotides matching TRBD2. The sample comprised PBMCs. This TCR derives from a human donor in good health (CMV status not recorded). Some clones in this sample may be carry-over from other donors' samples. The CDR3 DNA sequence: TGTGCCAGCAGTCTCCTCGCACTAGCGGACCCTTACGAGCAGTACTTC. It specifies CASSLLALADPYEQYF.